These 4 T cell receptor beta chains originate from one sample sequenced in a study of T cells in localized non-small cell lung cancer. Libraries were prepared by immunoSEQ multiplex PCR; TCRdb keeps only in-frame clonotypes and omits some of them. The table has fewer than 20,000 clones, more than 70% seen once. The sequencing here drew on peripheral blood, taken before any cancer treatment. The receptors were gathered from a male donor older than 55 with stage III lung adenocarcinoma.

The CDR3 DNA reads TGCGCCAGCAGCCCGAGTGGCAGTTTGGGGTCCTACAATGAGCAGTTCTTC. Amino acids: CASSPSGSLGSYNEQFF. The genes are TRBV5-1 and TRBJ2-1; D is undetermined. With 4 bases removed from V and 1 base from J, the gap between germline ends came to 18 bases. Germline V lookup: CDR1 SGHRS, CDR2 YFSETQ. The CDR3 runs to 17 residues.

The chain recombines TRBV18 with TRBJ2-7; weak D call: TRBD1 (5 bases). Germline CDR1 is KGHSH and CDR2 is LQKENI. The CDR3 consists of 14 residues. The V end was cut by 2 bases, the J end by 3 bases, with 11 bases between. CDR3 bases: TGTGCCAGCTCACCAACACAGGCTCTCTACGAGCAGTACTTC. Its protein is CASSPTQALYEQYF. The complete variable domain, with remaining parts taken from reference TRBV18 and TRBJ2-7, reads NAGVMQNPRHLVRRRGQEARLRCSPMKGHSHVYWYRQLPEEGLKFMVYLQKENIIDESGMPKERFSAEFPKEGPSILRIQQVVRGDSAAYFCASSPTQALYEQYFGPGTRLTVT.

The gene calls are TRBV19 and TRBJ1-2, with D possibly matching TRBD1 (6 bases). The V gene's germline CDR1 is LNHDA and CDR2 SQIVND (reference sequence). V was clipped by 6 bases and J by 5 bases, with 10 bases between them. CDR3 length equals 12 residues. In DNA, the CDR3 is TGTGCCAGTAGGACAGGAAAATATGGCTACACCTTC. Translated, it gives CASRTGKYGYTF.

This chain links TRBV10-3 with TRBJ1-5; 9 bases agree with TRBD1. CDR3 length: 15 residues. Germline V gives CDR1 ENHRY, CDR2 SYGVKD. V gave up 11 bases and J gave up 3 bases; unmatched junction bases: 11. CDR3 DNA: TGTGCCCCTCGCGAGTGGACAGGGGACAATCAGCCCCAGCATTTT. This translates into CAPREWTGDNQPQHF.